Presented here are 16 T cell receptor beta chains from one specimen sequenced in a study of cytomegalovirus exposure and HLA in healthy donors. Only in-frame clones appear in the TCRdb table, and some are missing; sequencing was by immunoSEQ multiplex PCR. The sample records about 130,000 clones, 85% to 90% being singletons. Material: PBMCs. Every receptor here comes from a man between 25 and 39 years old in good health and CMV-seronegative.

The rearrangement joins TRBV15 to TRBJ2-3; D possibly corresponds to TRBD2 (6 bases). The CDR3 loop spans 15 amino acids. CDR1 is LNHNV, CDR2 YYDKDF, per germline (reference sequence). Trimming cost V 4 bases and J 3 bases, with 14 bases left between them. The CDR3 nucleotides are TGTGCCACCAGCACTACCGGGACTGCAACAGATACGCAGTATTTT. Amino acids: CATSTTGTATDTQYF.

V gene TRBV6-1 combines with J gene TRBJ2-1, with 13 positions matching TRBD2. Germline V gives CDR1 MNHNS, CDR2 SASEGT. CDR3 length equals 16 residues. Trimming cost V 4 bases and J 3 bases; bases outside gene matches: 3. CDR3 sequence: CASSATSGRVYNEQFF. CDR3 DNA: TGTGCCAGCAGTGCAACTAGCGGGAGGGTCTACAATGAGCAGTTCTTC.

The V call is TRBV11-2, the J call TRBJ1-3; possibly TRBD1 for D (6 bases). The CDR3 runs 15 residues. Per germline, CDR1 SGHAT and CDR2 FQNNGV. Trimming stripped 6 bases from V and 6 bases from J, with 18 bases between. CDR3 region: CASRLDGGLENTIYF. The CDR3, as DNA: TGTGCCAGCAGATTGGACGGGGGGCTGGAAAACACCATATATTTT.

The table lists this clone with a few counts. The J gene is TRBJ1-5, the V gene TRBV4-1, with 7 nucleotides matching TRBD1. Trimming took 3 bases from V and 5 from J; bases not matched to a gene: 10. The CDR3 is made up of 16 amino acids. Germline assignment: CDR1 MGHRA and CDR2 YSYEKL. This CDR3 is CASSQEQGWADQPQHF. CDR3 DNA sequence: TGCGCCAGCAGCCAGGAACAGGGGTGGGCCGATCAGCCCCAGCATTTT.

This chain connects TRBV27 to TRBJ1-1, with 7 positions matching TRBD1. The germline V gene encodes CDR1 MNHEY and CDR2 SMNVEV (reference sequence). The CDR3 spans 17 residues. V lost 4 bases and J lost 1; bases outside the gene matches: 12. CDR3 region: CASSWRGGSTENTEAFF. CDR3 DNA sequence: TGTGCCAGCAGTTGGAGAGGGGGCTCGACAGAGAACACTGAAGCTTTCTTT.

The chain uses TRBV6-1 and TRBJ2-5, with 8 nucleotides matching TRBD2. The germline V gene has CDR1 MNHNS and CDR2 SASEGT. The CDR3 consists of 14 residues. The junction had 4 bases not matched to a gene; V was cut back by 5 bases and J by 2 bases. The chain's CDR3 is CASSRGGQQETQYF. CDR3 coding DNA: TGTGCCAGCAGTCGGGGGGGGCAGCAAGAGACCCAGTACTTC.

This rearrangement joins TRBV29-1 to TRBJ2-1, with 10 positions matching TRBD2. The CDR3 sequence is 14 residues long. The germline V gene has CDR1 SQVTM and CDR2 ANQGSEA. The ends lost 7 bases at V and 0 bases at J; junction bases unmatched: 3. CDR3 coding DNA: TGCAGCGGTAGCGGGGGGAGCTCCTACAATGAGCAGTTCTTC. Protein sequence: CSGSGGSSYNEQFF.

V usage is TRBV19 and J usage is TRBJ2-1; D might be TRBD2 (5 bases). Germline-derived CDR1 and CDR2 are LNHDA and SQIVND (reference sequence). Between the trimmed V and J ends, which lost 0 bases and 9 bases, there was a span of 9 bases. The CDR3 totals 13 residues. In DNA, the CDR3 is TGTGCCAGTAGTATAGATCTTCGGGGTGAGCAGTTCTTC. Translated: CASSIDLRGEQFF.

The CDR3 is CASRNATPSYNEQFF. CDR3 nucleotide sequence: TGCGCCAGCAGAAACGCCACTCCGTCCTACAATGAGCAGTTCTTC. The chain links TRBV5-1 to TRBJ2-1; D remains unclear. This CDR3 spans 15 amino acids. Germline CDR1 reads SGHRS; CDR2 reads YFSETQ. V shed 5 bases and J shed 1 base, with 13 bases lying between them.

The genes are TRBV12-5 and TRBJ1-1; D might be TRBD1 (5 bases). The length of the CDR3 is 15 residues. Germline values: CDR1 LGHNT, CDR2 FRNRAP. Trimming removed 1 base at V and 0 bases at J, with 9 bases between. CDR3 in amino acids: CASGLAGLLNTEAFF. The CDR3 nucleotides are TGTGCTAGTGGTTTGGCAGGGTTGTTGAACACTGAAGCTTTCTTT.

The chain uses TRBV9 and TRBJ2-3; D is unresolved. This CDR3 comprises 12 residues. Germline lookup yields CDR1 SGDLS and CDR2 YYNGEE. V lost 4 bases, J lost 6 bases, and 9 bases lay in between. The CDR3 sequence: CASSPFSDTQYF. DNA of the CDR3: TGTGCCAGCAGCCCCTTCTCCGATACGCAGTATTTT.

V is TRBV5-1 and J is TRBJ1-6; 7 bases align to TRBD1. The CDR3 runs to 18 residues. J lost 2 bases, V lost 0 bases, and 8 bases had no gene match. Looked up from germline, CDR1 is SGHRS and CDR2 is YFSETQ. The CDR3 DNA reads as TGCGCCAGCAGCTTGGATCCAGGGGGAGGAACCTATAATTCACCCCTCCACTTT. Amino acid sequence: CASSLDPGGGTYNSPLHF.

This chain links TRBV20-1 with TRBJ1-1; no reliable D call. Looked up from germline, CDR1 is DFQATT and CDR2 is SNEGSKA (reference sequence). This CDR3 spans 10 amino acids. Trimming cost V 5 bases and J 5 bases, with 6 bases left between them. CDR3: CSAHTTEAFF. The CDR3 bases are TGCAGTGCTCATACTACTGAAGCTTTCTTT.

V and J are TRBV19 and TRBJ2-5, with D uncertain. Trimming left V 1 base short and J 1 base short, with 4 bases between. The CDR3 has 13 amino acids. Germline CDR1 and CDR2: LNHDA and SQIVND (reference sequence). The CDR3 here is CASSIVIQETQYF. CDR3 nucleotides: TGTGCCAGTAGTATAGTTATCCAAGAGACCCAGTACTTC.

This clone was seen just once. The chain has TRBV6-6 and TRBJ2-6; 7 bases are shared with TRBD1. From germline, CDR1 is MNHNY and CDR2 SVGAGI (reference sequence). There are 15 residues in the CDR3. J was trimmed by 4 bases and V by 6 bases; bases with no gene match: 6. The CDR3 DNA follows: TGTGCCAGCAGGGATACAGGGGACGGGGCCAACGTCCTGACTTTC. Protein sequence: CASRDTGDGANVLTF.

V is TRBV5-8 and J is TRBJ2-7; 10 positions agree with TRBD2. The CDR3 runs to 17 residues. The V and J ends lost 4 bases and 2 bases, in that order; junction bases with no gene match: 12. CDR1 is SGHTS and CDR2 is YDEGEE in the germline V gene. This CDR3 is CASSRLGSGRKTYEQYF. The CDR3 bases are TGTGCCAGCAGCCGCCTGGGTAGCGGGAGGAAAACCTACGAGCAGTACTTC.